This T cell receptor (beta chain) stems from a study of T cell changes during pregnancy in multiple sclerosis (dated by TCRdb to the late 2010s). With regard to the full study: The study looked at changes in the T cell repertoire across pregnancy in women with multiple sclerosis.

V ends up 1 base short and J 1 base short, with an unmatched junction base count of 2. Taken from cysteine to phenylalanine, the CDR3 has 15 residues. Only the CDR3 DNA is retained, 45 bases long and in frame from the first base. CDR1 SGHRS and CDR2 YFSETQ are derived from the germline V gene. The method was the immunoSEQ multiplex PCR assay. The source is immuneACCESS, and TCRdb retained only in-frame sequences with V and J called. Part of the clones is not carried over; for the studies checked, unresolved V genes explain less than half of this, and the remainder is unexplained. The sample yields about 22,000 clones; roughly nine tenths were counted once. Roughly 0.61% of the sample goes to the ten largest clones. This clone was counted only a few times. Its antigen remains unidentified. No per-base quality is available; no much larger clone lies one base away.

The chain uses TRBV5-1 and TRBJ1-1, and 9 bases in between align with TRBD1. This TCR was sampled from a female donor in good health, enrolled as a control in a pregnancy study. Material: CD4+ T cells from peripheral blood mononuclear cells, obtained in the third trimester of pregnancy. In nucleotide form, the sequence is TGCGCCAGCAGCTTGACAGGGGGCTGGAACACTGAAGCTTTCTTT. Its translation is CASSLTGGWNTEAFF.